This TCR beta chain derives from a study of T-cell reconstitution after alpha-beta-depleted transplantation in children (dated by TCRdb to between 2015 and 2016). Background on the whole study: The study quantitatively tracked T-cell immune reconstitution after TCRalphabeta/CD19-depleted allogeneic hematopoietic cell transplantation in children using TCR repertoire profiling.

Concerning this clonotype: Which antigen it targets is not known. No much larger clone exists at a distance of one base, and base qualities are not known.

Its CDR3 holds 17 amino acids, cysteine through phenylalanine. The DNA shown is the 51-base CDR3, in frame from base 1. The germline V gene provides CDR1 MNHEY and CDR2 SVGAGI. V and J are truncated by 0 bases and 0 bases respectively, leaving an intervening sequence of 13 bases. Libraries were constructed by PCR. Sequencing instrument: Illumina HiSeq 2500. Molecular barcoding was employed in the preparation of TCR libraries, with unique molecular identifiers being used to normalize TCRbeta repertoire quantification. The raw public reads went through TCRdb reprocessing: fastp at Q25, MiXCR clone calling, in-frame beta chains kept. Duplicate CDR3 protein sequences are folded into a single record with the most common DNA and genes. This sample is represented by 150,000 to 250,000 distinct CDR3 sequences; approximately 14% of them were singletons. Clones ranked in the top ten supply about 13% of the sample.

Here the sequenced sample was PBMCs from the stem cell graft donor, taken from the stem cell graft. The chain uses TRBV6-5 and TRBJ2-3; the D segment could be TRBD2, given 5 matching bases. This receptor was identified in a human donor who donated a stem cell graft to a child with acute lymphoblastic leukemia. The CDR3 is CASSYSRAASSTDTQYF. The sequenced DNA: TGTGCCAGCAGTTACTCGAGGGCGGCGTCTAGCACAGATACGCAGTATTTT.